The next 9 T cell receptor beta chains were all read from a single sample in a study of PD-L1 blockade in urothelial cancer. Sequencing was performed with immunoSEQ multiplex PCR; in TCRdb, only in-frame clones are kept and a portion is missing. The sample has more than 85,000 clones, 80% to 90% seen once. Time point denoted: pretreatment peripheral blood. Sequenced material: PBMCs, taken around atezolizumab (anti-PD-L1) treatment. These receptors came from a man aged 55 to 70 with urothelial cancer.

This chain connects TRBV6-6 to TRBJ2-1; 9 bases are shared with TRBD1. From germline, CDR1 is MNHNY and CDR2 SVGAGI (reference sequence). The J segment lost 9 bases and the V segment lost 6 bases, leaving 15 bases of the junction unmatched. CDR3 length: 16 amino acids. The CDR3 loop reads CASSRPGTGRRGEQFF. The CDR3 bases are TGTGCCAGCAGCCGACCTGGGACAGGGAGGAGGGGTGAGCAGTTCTTC.

This clone showed up just once. V and J are TRBV4-2 and TRBJ1-2; 10 bases are a match to TRBD1. Trimming took 3 bases from V and 0 from J; bases not matched to a gene: 1. This CDR3 is built from 15 residues. Germline lookup yields CDR1 LGHNA and CDR2 YNFKEQ. The CDR3 region is CASSQGTGANYGYTF. CDR3 DNA: TGTGCCAGCAGCCAGGGGACAGGGGCTAACTATGGCTACACCTTC.

The chain employs TRBV14 and TRBJ1-1; no firm D call. The germline CDR1 and CDR2 sequences are SGHDN and FVKESK. V was shortened by 0 bases and J by 6 bases, with 8 bases between the two germline ends. The CDR3 is 13 residues long. CDR3 in amino acids: CASSQEGGSEAFF. The DNA of the CDR3 is TGTGCCAGCAGCCAAGAGGGAGGGTCTGAAGCTTTCTTT.

This chain uses TRBV7-3 with TRBJ2-7, with 10 bases lining up with TRBD2. After removal of 2 bases from V and 6 bases from J, the junction contained 16 bases not matched to a gene. Germline V CDR1 and CDR2: SGHTA, FQGTGA. The CDR3 totals 18 residues. The CDR3 coding sequence is TGTGCCAGCAGCTTAGAATCTGGAGAAGCGGGGGGGCCTTGCGAGCAGTACTTC. Translating gives CASSLESGEAGGPCEQYF.

The chain couples TRBV5-1 to TRBJ1-4, with D tentatively TRBD1 (5 bases). Trimming stripped 3 bases from V and 2 bases from J, with 11 bases between. The CDR3 is made up of 15 amino acids. CDR1 is SGHRS and CDR2 is YFSETQ in the germline V gene. The CDR3 bases are TGCGCCAGCAGCTGGGGGGGGGTGACTAATGAAAAACTGTTTTTT. This codes for CASSWGGVTNEKLFF.

This rearrangement joins TRBV9 to TRBJ2-7; possibly TRBD1 for D (5 bases). Looked up from germline, CDR1 is SGDLS and CDR2 is YYNGEE. The CDR3 loop spans 14 amino acids. Trimming removed 0 bases at V and 6 bases at J, with 13 bases between. CDR3 in DNA: TGTGCCAGCAGCGTAGAAGCAGGGTTGGTCGAGCAGTACTTC. Encoded protein: CASSVEAGLVEQYF.

Only a few counts were recorded for this clone. This chain uses TRBV6-1 with TRBJ2-7, with 7 bases lining up with TRBD1. V dropped 6 bases and J dropped 2; count of bases not matched to a gene: 10. Germline lookup yields CDR1 MNHNS and CDR2 SASEGT. The CDR3 totals 15 residues. Here the CDR3 reads CASRPTRDRPYEQYF. The DNA for the CDR3 is TGTGCCAGCAGGCCAACCCGGGACAGACCCTACGAGCAGTACTTC.

This clone was observed a single time. J is TRBJ1-3 and V is TRBV6-1; no clear D. V gave up 1 base and J gave up 9 bases, with 10 bases separating them. Germline-derived CDR1 and CDR2 are MNHNS and SASEGT. The CDR3 totals 13 residues. CDR3 loop: CASSEGRGATIYF. CDR3 coding DNA: TGTGCCAGCAGTGAAGGTCGCGGTGCCACCATATATTTT.

The rearrangement links TRBV29-1 to TRBJ2-5; D perhaps matches TRBD1 (6 bases). The V end was cut by 3 bases, the J end by 9 bases, with 17 bases between. The CDR3 consists of 13 residues. From germline, CDR1 is SQVTM and CDR2 ANQGSEA. CDR3 residues: CSVERQAVSAQYF. The CDR3 DNA reads as TGCAGCGTTGAGAGACAGGCGGTTTCGGCCCAGTACTTC.